This TCR beta chain is drawn from a study of cytomegalovirus exposure and HLA in healthy donors. Researchers ran the PCR with 60 Vbeta and 13 Jbeta primers. Assay used: immunoSEQ multiplex PCR; TCRdb lists only in-frame clones, some missing. Of roughly 60,000 clones in the sample, approximately 77% are singletons; the top ten hold about 3.6%. The CDR3 length is 19 residues. Germline V gene sequence: CDR1 SEHNR, CDR2 FQNEAQ (reference sequence). V shed 8 bases, J shed 5 bases, and the junction held 16 bases outside the gene matches. The rearrangement joins TRBV7-9 to TRBJ2-1; TRBD2 matches at 15 bases. This clonotype was obtained from a woman aged 35 to 49 in good health and CMV-seropositive. The sample consisted of PBMCs. The CDR3 DNA sequence: TGTGCCAGCCCAACCCCCCGGGGACTAGCGGGGGGCCAGGACAATGAGCAGTTCTTC. It encodes CASPTPRGLAGGQDNEQFF.